This TCR beta chain was profiled in a study of CD8+ T cells in alopecia areata. Overall study: Among treated patients, oral tofacitinib was administered at 5 to 10 mg twice daily.

Study-wide points: Tofacitinib significantly decreased scalp clonality and expanded CD8+ clones among top 100. Lesional scalp, especially alopecia totalis/universalis, showed higher clonality than normal scalp.

After isolation, RNA underwent reverse transcription to generate cDNA as the sequencing template. This table comes from immunoSEQ multiplex PCR, and its TCRdb copy is limited to in-frame clones, with some not included. The data show about 270,000 clones, with roughly 63% seen just once and roughly 0.88% held by the top ten. Points on this clone: Its antigen is not identified.

The treatment denotes: oral pan-JAK inhibitor, 5-10 mg twice daily. Germline V CDR1 and CDR2: SQVTM, ANQGSEA. This CDR3 has 12 residues. The V and J ends lost 6 bases and 7 bases respectively, with 13 bases between them. The chain recombines TRBV29-1 with TRBJ2-1; no definite D call. The receptor was derived from a human donor with alopecia areata. The material sequenced was CD4+ T cells sorted from blood, taken around week 54, from a patient treated with tofacitinib. In DNA, the CDR3 is TGCAGCGTGAGAACTCACCTGAATGAGCAGTTCTTC. This sequence encodes CSVRTHLNEQFF.